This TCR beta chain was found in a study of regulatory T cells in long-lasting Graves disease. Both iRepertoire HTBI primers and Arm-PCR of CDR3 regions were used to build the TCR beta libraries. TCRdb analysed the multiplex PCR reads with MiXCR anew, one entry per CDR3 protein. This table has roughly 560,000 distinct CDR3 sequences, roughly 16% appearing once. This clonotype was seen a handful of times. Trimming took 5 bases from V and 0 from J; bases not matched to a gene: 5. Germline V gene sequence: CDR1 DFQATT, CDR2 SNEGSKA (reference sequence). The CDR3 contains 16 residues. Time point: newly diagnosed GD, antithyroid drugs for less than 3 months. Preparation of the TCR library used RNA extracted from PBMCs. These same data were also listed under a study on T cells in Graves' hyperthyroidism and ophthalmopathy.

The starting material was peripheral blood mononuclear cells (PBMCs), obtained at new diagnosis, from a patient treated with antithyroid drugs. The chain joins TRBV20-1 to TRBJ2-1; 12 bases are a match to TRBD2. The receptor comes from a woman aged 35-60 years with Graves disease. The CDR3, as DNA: TGCAGTGCTGGCACTAGCGGGGGGAACTCCTACAATGAGCAGTTCTTC. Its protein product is CSAGTSGGNSYNEQFF.